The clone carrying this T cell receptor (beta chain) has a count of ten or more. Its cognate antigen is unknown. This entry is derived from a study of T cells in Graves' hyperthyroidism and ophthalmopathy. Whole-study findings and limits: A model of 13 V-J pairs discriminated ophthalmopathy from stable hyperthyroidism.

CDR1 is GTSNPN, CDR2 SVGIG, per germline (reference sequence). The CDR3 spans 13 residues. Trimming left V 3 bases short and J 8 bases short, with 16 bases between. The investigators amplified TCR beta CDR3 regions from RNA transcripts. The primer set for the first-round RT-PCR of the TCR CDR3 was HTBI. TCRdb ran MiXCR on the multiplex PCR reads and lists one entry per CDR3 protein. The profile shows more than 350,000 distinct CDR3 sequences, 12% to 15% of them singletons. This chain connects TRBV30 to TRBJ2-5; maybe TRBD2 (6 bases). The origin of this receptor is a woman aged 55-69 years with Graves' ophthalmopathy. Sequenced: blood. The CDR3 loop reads CAWRGDFGGTQYF. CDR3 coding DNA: TGTGCCTGGAGGGGGGACTTCGGGGGAACCCAGTACTTC.